Following are 13 T cell receptor beta chains from one sample sequenced in a study of shared clonotypes between healthy human individuals (dated by TCRdb to 2019 to 2021). Preparation of the library involved the immunoSEQ multiplex PCR assay. TCRdb limited this immuneACCESS table to in-frame rearrangements with V and J called. A share of clones is missing; checked studies link under half to unresolved V genes, and the rest is unexplained. Counted in this sample were about 1 million clones; approximately 70% of them appeared once. The ten most abundant clones make up over 1.3% of the sample. The sample taken for sequencing was memory CD4+ T cells sorted from blood. The sample's cell subset or site, from its label and the paper: CD45RA-negative fraction. The receptors were gathered from a man aged 18 to 30 in good health.

V usage is TRBV5-8 and J usage is TRBJ1-2; 8 positions match TRBD1. CDR1 is SGHTS, CDR2 YDEGEE, per germline. With V trimmed by 5 bases and J by 4 bases, 7 bases remained unmatched. This CDR3 is built from 14 residues. CDR3 nucleotides: TGTGCCAGCAGTCCGAGACAGGGGAGCTATGGCTACACCTTC. Protein product: CASSPRQGSYGYTF.

The chain combines TRBV30 with TRBJ1-2, with unresolved D. V dropped 3 bases and J dropped 14 bases, with 19 bases sitting between them. Per germline, CDR1 GTSNPN and CDR2 SVGIG (reference sequence). The length of the CDR3 is 12 residues. In DNA form, the CDR3 reads TGTGCCTGGAGGACTGACCAGGCTTCAGAGACCTTC. This sequence encodes CAWRTDQASETF.

This chain joins TRBV11-1 and TRBJ2-7, with 7 bases matching TRBD1. Germline assignment: CDR1 SGHAT and CDR2 FQDESV (reference sequence). This CDR3 contains 14 residues. V lost 6 bases, J lost 6 bases, and 11 bases stayed unmatched. In DNA, the CDR3 is TGTGCCAGCAGGCTGGGGACAGCGGTGAGCGAGCAGTACTTC. It yields the protein CASRLGTAVSEQYF.

The chain employs TRBV5-6 and TRBJ1-2; D might be TRBD1 (6 bases). The CDR3 loop spans 13 amino acids. CDR1 is SGHDT, CDR2 YYEEEE, per germline. V lost 1 base to trimming and J lost 8 bases, with 12 bases between them. The CDR3 protein is CASSLSAGEGYTF. Here the CDR3 DNA reads TGTGCCAGCAGCTTGTCGGCAGGGGAAGGCTACACCTTC.

The rearrangement joins TRBV6-1 to TRBJ2-1, with D possibly TRBD1 on 5 matching bases. The V gene lost 0 bases and the J gene lost 5 bases, with 17 bases spanning the gap. Germline CDR1 and CDR2: MNHNS and SASEGT. CDR3 length: 17 amino acids. CDR3 loop: CASSEARSGAGDNEQFF. For the CDR3, the DNA is TGTGCCAGCAGTGAAGCGCGCAGTGGGGCCGGAGACAATGAGCAGTTCTTC.

The chain couples TRBV27 to TRBJ1-1; D unclear. V dropped 2 bases and J dropped 8 bases, with 6 bases sitting between them. The CDR3 contains 11 residues. Germline loops: CDR1 MNHEY, CDR2 SMNVEV (reference sequence). As DNA, the CDR3 is TGTGCCAGCAGTTTAGGTAACGAAGCTTTCTTT. This gives the protein CASSLGNEAFF.

The genes are TRBV18 and TRBJ1-2, with 10 bases fitting TRBD1. This CDR3 has 17 amino acids. Germline CDR1 is KGHSH and CDR2 is LQKENI. The V segment lost 3 bases and the J segment 0 bases; nucleotides outside the gene matches: 7. CDR3 in amino acids: CASSPIAGQGTNYGYTF. In DNA form, the CDR3 reads TGTGCCAGCTCACCCATCGCGGGACAGGGGACTAACTATGGCTACACCTTC.

The chain employs TRBV4-1 and TRBJ2-2; 10 bases match TRBD2. The CDR3 length is 15 residues. With 4 bases clipped from V and 7 bases from J, the junction kept 6 bases outside the gene matches. The V gene's germline CDR1 is MGHRA and CDR2 YSYEKL. The CDR3 nucleotides are TGCGCCAGCAGCCCAAGCGGGGGGGGAGTCGGGGAGCTGTTTTTT. This translates into CASSPSGGGVGELFF.

This clone was counted many times. The chain employs TRBV10-2 and TRBJ1-5; tentative D call: TRBD1 (6 bases). Per germline, CDR1 WSHSY and CDR2 SAAADI. V was cut by 2 bases and J by 3 bases, with 17 bases left in between. CDR3 length equals 17 residues. CDR3 region: CASSEATGAGDNQPQHF. The DNA of the CDR3 is TGCGCCAGCAGTGAGGCTACAGGTGCAGGGGACAATCAGCCCCAGCATTTT.

The V call is TRBV7-9, the J call TRBJ1-5; D is undetermined. The V end was cut by 5 bases, the J end by 8 bases, with 10 bases between. Germline CDR1 reads SEHNR; CDR2 reads FQNEAQ (reference sequence). This CDR3 has 12 residues. Written as DNA, the CDR3 is TGTGCCAGCAGCGCCTATGGGGAGCCCCAGCATTTT. This sequence encodes CASSAYGEPQHF.

The rearrangement joins TRBV5-1 to TRBJ1-5, with a possible D match to TRBD1 (6 bases). V lost 4 bases and J 4 bases, leaving 15 bases between the germline ends. CDR1 SGHRS and CDR2 YFSETQ come from the germline V gene. CDR3 length: 15 residues. CDR3: CASSQEAGTNQPQHF. CDR3 DNA: TGCGCCAGCAGCCAAGAAGCGGGGACAAATCAGCCCCAGCATTTT.

This clone has a handful of counts. Other DNA sequences in the sample encode the same CDR3. The chain is built from TRBV27 and TRBJ2-7; 13 bases align to TRBD2. J lost 2 bases, V lost 6 bases, and 7 bases had no gene match. From germline, CDR1 is MNHEY and CDR2 SMNVEV (reference sequence). CDR3 length: 16 residues. The CDR3 here is CASSLTGTSGTYEQYF. The CDR3 DNA is TGTGCCAGCAGCCTAACCGGGACTAGCGGGACCTACGAGCAGTACTTC.

The J gene is TRBJ1-5, the V gene TRBV28; D is undetermined. CDR1 is MDHEN, CDR2 SYDVKM, per germline. There are 12 residues in the CDR3. Trimming removed 6 bases from V and 10 bases from J, with 13 bases in between. In DNA, the CDR3 is TGTGCCAGCAGCGCGGGGTCTCTTCCCCAGCATTTT. It is translated as CASSAGSLPQHF.